The 24 T cell receptor beta chains reported below all come from one sample, sequenced in a study of CD8+ T cells in alopecia areata. Extracted RNA was reverse transcribed into cDNA, the sequencing template. The table came from immunoSEQ multiplex PCR; TCRdb's copy has only in-frame clones and leaves some out. The sample holds over 120,000 clones; nearly 55% are singletons and the top ten take roughly 15%. Treatment in this sample: oral pan-JAK inhibitor, 5-10 mg twice daily. Material: CD8+ T cells sorted from blood, obtained at week 4, from a patient treated with tofacitinib. Source of these receptors: a human donor with alopecia areata.

Here the CDR3 DNA reads TGTGCCAGCAGGCTGAACGGACAGGGAGAGACCCAGTACTTC. It translates to CASRLNGQGETQYF. V usage is TRBV27 and J usage is TRBJ2-5; 8 nucleotides align to TRBD1. The CDR3 has 14 amino acids. V lost 6 bases and J lost 4; bases outside the gene matches: 7. Germline values: CDR1 MNHEY, CDR2 SMNVEV (reference sequence).

The chain has TRBV29-1 and TRBJ2-1, with D perhaps matching TRBD2 (5 bases). This CDR3 has 15 amino acids. CDR1 and CDR2 (germline): SQVTM, ANQGSEA. Trimming took 3 bases from V and 0 from J, leaving 12 bases between them. CDR3 bases: TGCAGCGTTGAGCATGCGGGTAGCTCCTACAATGAGCAGTTCTTC. Amino acid sequence: CSVEHAGSSYNEQFF.

This clone has just one count. The V and J genes are TRBV29-1 and TRBJ2-7; D not resolved. This CDR3 region has 13 residues. V was trimmed by 0 bases and J by 0 bases, leaving 6 bases between them. The germline gives CDR1 SQVTM, CDR2 ANQGSEA. The CDR3 DNA reads as TGCAGCGTTGAAGAAGGTGCCTCCTACGAGCAGTACTTC. Protein sequence: CSVEEGASYEQYF.

The genes are TRBV13 and TRBJ2-5, with 11 bases matching TRBD2. CDR1 and CDR2 (germline): PRHDT, FYEKMQ (reference sequence). Trimming at V came to 4 bases and at J to 2 bases, leaving 6 bases not matched to a gene. CDR3 length: 16 residues. CDR3 bases: TGTGCCAGCAGCTCGCGACTAGCGGGGATGCAAGAGACCCAGTACTTC. Encoded protein: CASSSRLAGMQETQYF.

The chain has TRBV2 and TRBJ1-2; 9 bases are a match to TRBD1. The V and J ends lost 10 bases and 4 bases, in that order; junction bases with no gene match: 7. Germline values: CDR1 SNHLY, CDR2 FYNNEI. This CDR3 spans 13 amino acids. For the CDR3, the DNA is TGTGCCACCCCGGGGACAGGGCGCTATGGCTACACCTTC. It encodes CATPGTGRYGYTF.

This rearrangement joins TRBV4-1 to TRBJ1-1; D is uncertain. This CDR3 is 14 amino acids long. Germline values: CDR1 MGHRA, CDR2 YSYEKL. Trimming left V 0 bases short and J 2 bases short, with 7 bases between. The CDR3 here is CASSQDPGNTEAFF. The CDR3 coding sequence is TGCGCCAGCAGCCAAGATCCGGGAAACACTGAAGCTTTCTTT.

V and J are TRBV29-1 and TRBJ1-1; perhaps TRBD1 as D (6 bases). Germline assignment: CDR1 SQVTM and CDR2 ANQGSEA. Trimming removed 5 bases at V and 4 bases at J, with 17 bases between. The CDR3 is made up of 14 amino acids. The CDR3 nucleotides are TGCAGCGTTACAAACAGGGACATCGGCACTGAAGCTTTCTTT. Encoded protein: CSVTNRDIGTEAFF.

There are a few counts of this clone. The CDR3 DNA follows: TGCGCCAGCAGTGAGGACTTTCTTAGGGGGCATGAGCAGTTCTTC. Translating it yields CASSEDFLRGHEQFF. This chain links TRBV23-1 with TRBJ2-1; 7 bases are shared with TRBD1. TRBV23-1 is classed as an ORF, of uncertain function. J lost 8 bases, V lost 5 bases, and 12 bases had no gene match. This CDR3 contains 15 residues.

J is TRBJ1-2 and V is TRBV30; D gene uncertain. Germline V lookup: CDR1 GTSNPN, CDR2 SVGIG (reference sequence). The V gene lost 5 bases and the J gene lost 4 bases, with 14 bases spanning the gap. CDR3 length: 13 amino acids. The CDR3 loop reads CAWAQETRYGYTF. CDR3 coding DNA: TGTGCCTGGGCCCAGGAAACCCGCTATGGCTACACCTTC.

The chain couples TRBV2 to TRBJ1-1; D is uncertain. Trimming took 8 bases from V and 1 from J, leaving 5 bases between them. In germline, CDR1 is SNHLY, CDR2 FYNNEI. The CDR3 contains 11 residues. CDR3 nucleotides: TGTGCCAGCCCTCGGAACACTGAAGCTTTCTTT. It is translated as CASPRNTEAFF.

The chain recombines TRBV13 with TRBJ2-7, with D possibly being TRBD1 (6 bases). From germline, CDR1 is PRHDT and CDR2 FYEKMQ (reference sequence). The V end lost 4 bases, the J end lost 6 bases, and 13 bases lay between the germline ends. The CDR3 contains 13 residues. CDR3 DNA sequence: TGTGCCAGCAGCTCCCCGGACAGTCGCGAGCAGTACTTC. It specifies CASSSPDSREQYF. The full variable domain, rest sourced from reference TRBV13 and TRBJ2-7, is AAGVIQSPRHLIKEKRETATLKCYPIPRHDTVYWYQQGPGQDPQFLISFYEKMQSDKGSIPDRFSAQQFSDYHSELNMSSLELGDSALYFCASSSPDSREQYFGPGTRLTVT.

This chain links TRBV5-1 with TRBJ2-1, with TRBD1 matching 11 bases. The CDR3 length is 15 residues. The germline gives CDR1 SGHRS, CDR2 YFSETQ. V dropped 4 bases and J dropped 8; count of bases not matched to a gene: 8. CDR3 loop: CASSVGQGDGDEQFF. The CDR3 DNA reads as TGCGCCAGCAGCGTGGGACAGGGGGATGGGGATGAGCAGTTCTTC.

The V gene is TRBV9, the J gene TRBJ1-2; the D gene is possibly TRBD1 (6 bases). Germline CDR1 and CDR2: SGDLS and YYNGEE. Trimming cost V 4 bases and J 4 bases, with 14 bases left between them. This CDR3 comprises 14 residues. The CDR3 protein is CASSPASDSYGYTF. DNA for the CDR3: TGTGCCAGCAGCCCAGCATCGGACAGCTATGGCTACACCTTC.

This chain uses TRBV29-1 with TRBJ1-1; D is unclear. V was clipped by 6 bases and J by 6 bases, with 8 bases between them. CDR3 length: 10 amino acids. From germline, CDR1 is SQVTM and CDR2 ANQGSEA. CDR3 loop: CSVPGPEAFF. CDR3 sequence (DNA): TGCAGCGTCCCCGGGCCTGAAGCTTTCTTT.

The chain uses TRBV27 and TRBJ2-7; D gene ambiguous. Trimming cost V 8 bases and J 3 bases, with 17 bases left between them. The CDR3 runs 14 residues. Germline CDR1 and CDR2: MNHEY and SMNVEV (reference sequence). Here the CDR3 DNA reads TGTGCCAGCGCCAATCCTAAAGACGACTACGAGCAGTACTTC. It yields the protein CASANPKDDYEQYF.

The chain recombines TRBV27 with TRBJ1-6; D unclear. Germline V gives CDR1 MNHEY, CDR2 SMNVEV (reference sequence). This CDR3 has 15 residues. Trimming left V 5 bases short and J 7 bases short, with 15 bases between. Written as DNA, the CDR3 is TGTGCCAGCAGTCACCCCGGGAGCGGCAATTCACCCCTCCACTTT. Translated: CASSHPGSGNSPLHF.

The table lists this clone with a few counts. The chain is built from TRBV7-2 and TRBJ1-6, with D possibly TRBD1 on 6 matching bases. Trimming left V 1 base short and J 7 bases short, with 14 bases between. Per germline, CDR1 SGHTA and CDR2 FQGNSA. The CDR3 runs to 16 residues. This CDR3 reads CASSLEGRGANSPLHF. As DNA, the CDR3 is TGTGCCAGCAGCTTAGAAGGGAGGGGGGCGAATTCACCCCTCCACTTT.

The chain employs TRBV5-1 and TRBJ2-5; 8 bases agree with TRBD1. This CDR3 comprises 15 residues. V was clipped by 4 bases and J by 5 bases; unmatched bases: 10. Germline V gives CDR1 SGHRS, CDR2 YFSETQ. The CDR3 DNA is TGCGCCAGCAGCCGACCCGGACAGGGAAGGGAGACCCAGTACTTC. Its translation: CASSRPGQGRETQYF.

V usage is TRBV27 and J usage is TRBJ1-1; D perhaps matches TRBD1 (5 bases). The CDR3 has 13 amino acids. With 8 bases removed from V and 3 bases from J, the gap between germline ends came to 13 bases. The germline V gene has CDR1 MNHEY and CDR2 SMNVEV (reference sequence). The CDR3 protein is CASWDRLDTEAFF. As DNA, the CDR3 is TGTGCCAGCTGGGACCGTTTAGACACTGAAGCTTTCTTT.

The rearrangement joins TRBV6-1 to TRBJ1-1; weak D call: TRBD1 (5 bases). This CDR3 is 13 amino acids long. Germline V gene lookup returns CDR1 MNHNS and CDR2 SASEGT. The V end was cut by 3 bases, the J end by 1 base, with 6 bases between. This chain's CDR3 is CASSDGTNTEAFF. CDR3 nucleotides: TGTGCCAGCAGTGACGGGACGAACACTGAAGCTTTCTTT.

The chain joins TRBV30 to TRBJ2-7; D unclear. The V end was cut by 4 bases, the J end by 2 bases, with 9 bases between. Germline CDR1 GTSNPN, CDR2 SVGIG (reference sequence). The CDR3 extends over 12 amino acids. In DNA, the CDR3 is TGTGCCTGGAACAGTGGCACCTACGAGCAGTACTTC. Translating it yields CAWNSGTYEQYF.

This clone was seen only once. The chain links TRBV7-9 to TRBJ1-6; 11 bases map to TRBD1. Germline V gene data show CDR1 as SEHNR and CDR2 as FQNEAQ (reference sequence). CDR3 length: 15 amino acids. With 5 bases clipped from V and 9 bases from J, the junction kept 6 bases outside the gene matches. The CDR3 bases are TGTGCCAGCAGCCCGACCGGGACAGGGGGTTCACCCCTCCACTTT. Its protein product is CASSPTGTGGSPLHF. Filled out from reference TRBV7-9 and TRBJ1-6, the complete variable domain reads DTGVSQNPRHKITKRGQNVTFRCDPISEHNRLYWYRQTLGQGPEFLTYFQNEAQLEKSRLLSDRFSAERPKGSFSTLEIQRTEQGDSAMYLCASSPTGTGGSPLHFGNGTRLTVT.

The gene calls are TRBV10-3 and TRBJ2-5, with D unresolved. Germline V gives CDR1 ENHRY, CDR2 SYGVKD. CDR3 length: 14 amino acids. The germline V and J ends were trimmed by 4 bases and 5 bases, with 14 bases remaining between them. The CDR3 bases are TGTGCCATCAGTGTCTATCCCTATAATGAGACCCAGTACTTC. Translation gives CAISVYPYNETQYF.

The chain combines TRBV29-1 with TRBJ1-2; D perhaps matches TRBD1 (5 bases). This CDR3 spans 14 amino acids. Germline V lookup: CDR1 SQVTM, CDR2 ANQGSEA. The ends were cut back, 6 bases at V and 1 base at J, with 15 bases in the middle. CDR3 sequence (DNA): TGCAGCGTGCTCACACCACAGGATAACTATGGCTACACCTTC. It specifies CSVLTPQDNYGYTF.